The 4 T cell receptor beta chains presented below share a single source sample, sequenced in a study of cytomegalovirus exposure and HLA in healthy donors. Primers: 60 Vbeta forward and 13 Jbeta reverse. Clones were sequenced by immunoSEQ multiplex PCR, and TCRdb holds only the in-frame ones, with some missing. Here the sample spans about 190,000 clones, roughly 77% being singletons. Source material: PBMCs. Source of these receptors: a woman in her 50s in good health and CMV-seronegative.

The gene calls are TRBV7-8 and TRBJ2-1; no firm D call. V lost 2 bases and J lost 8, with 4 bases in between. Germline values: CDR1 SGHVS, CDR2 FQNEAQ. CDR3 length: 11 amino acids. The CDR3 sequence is CASSLTDEQFF. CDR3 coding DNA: TGTGCCAGCAGCTTAACTGATGAGCAGTTCTTC. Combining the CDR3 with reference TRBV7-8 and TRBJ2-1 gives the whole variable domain GAGVSQSPRYKVAKRGQDVALRCDPISGHVSLFWYQQALGQGPEFLTYFQNEAQLDKSGLPSDRFFAERPEGSVSTLKIQRTQQEDSAVYLCASSLTDEQFFGPGTRLTVL.

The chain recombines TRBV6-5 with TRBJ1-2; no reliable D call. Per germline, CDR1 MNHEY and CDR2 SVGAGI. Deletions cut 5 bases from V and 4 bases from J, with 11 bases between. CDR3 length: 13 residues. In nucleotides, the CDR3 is TGTGCCAGCAGTGAGCCACCGCTCTATGGCTACACCTTC. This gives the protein CASSEPPLYGYTF.

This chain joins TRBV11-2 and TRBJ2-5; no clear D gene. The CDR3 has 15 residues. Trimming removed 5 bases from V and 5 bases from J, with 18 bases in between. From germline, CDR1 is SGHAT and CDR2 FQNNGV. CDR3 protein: CASSLSHAAPETQYF. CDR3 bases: TGTGCCAGCAGCCTAAGCCACGCGGCCCCCGAGACCCAGTACTTC. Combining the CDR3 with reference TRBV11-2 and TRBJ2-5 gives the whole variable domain EAGVAQSPRYKIIEKRQSVAFWCNPISGHATLYWYQQILGQGPKLLIQFQNNGVVDDSQLPKDRFSAERLKGVDSTLKIQPAKLEDSAVYLCASSLSHAAPETQYFGPGTRLLVL.

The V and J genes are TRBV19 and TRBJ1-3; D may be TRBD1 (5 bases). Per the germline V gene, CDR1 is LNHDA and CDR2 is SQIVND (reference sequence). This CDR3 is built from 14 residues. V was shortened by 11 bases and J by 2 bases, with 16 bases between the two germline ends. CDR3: CASLRGVTGNTIYF. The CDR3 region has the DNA TGTGCCTCCCTGCGGGGGGTCACTGGAAACACCATATATTTT. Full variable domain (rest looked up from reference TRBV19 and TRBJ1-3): DGGITQSPKYLFRKEGQNVTLSCEQNLNHDAMYWYRQDPGQGLRLIYYSQIVNDFQKGDIAEGYSVSREKKESFPLTVTSAQKNPTAFYLCASLRGVTGNTIYFGEGSWLTVV.